This entry lists 17 T cell receptor beta chains sequenced from one sample in a study of post-analysis software for immune sequencing data. These TCRs are of unknown antigen specificity. Built from TCR beta cDNA, the libraries had unique molecular identifiers in them. TCRdb analysed the PCR reads with MiXCR anew, one entry per CDR3 protein. The table has roughly 870,000 distinct CDR3 sequences, approximately 50% seen once. Findings and caveats of the study: The study found TRBV5-6, TRBV5-1 and TRBV20-1 among several TRBV segments more frequent in patients than controls.

The specimen was blood. The receptors derive from a girl between 10 and 17 years old with multiple sclerosis.

This clonotype appeared a few times. The gene calls are TRBV7-7 and TRBJ2-3; D is uncertain. The CDR3 is 16 residues long. Germline V gene sequence: CDR1 SSHAT, CDR2 FNYEAQ (reference sequence). V lost 5 bases, J lost 0 bases, and 15 bases lay in between. CDR3 protein: CASSPPCRPSTDTQYF. The CDR3 DNA reads TGTGCCAGCAGCCCCCCTTGCCGGCCTAGCACAGATACGCAGTATTTT. The full variable domain, rest sourced from reference TRBV7-7 and TRBJ2-3, is GAGVSQSPRYKVTKRGQDVTLRCDPISSHATLYWYQQALGQGPEFLTYFNYEAQPDKSGLPSDRFSAERPEGSISTLTIQRTEQRDSAMYRCASSPPCRPSTDTQYFGPGTRLTVL.

This clonotype has more than one count but fewer than ten. The CDR3 bases are TGTGCCAGCAGTTACCTGGGGGCGTACGGGTACGAGCAGTACTTC. This translates into CASSYLGAYGYEQYF. This chain uses TRBV6-5 with TRBJ2-7; TRBD1 is a possible D gene (6 bases). Germline CDR1 reads MNHEY; CDR2 reads SVGAGI. The V gene lost 2 bases and the J gene lost 4 bases, with 15 bases spanning the gap. The CDR3 spans 15 residues.

A few counts support this clonotype. This chain connects TRBV7-3 to TRBJ1-2; a weak D match, TRBD1 (6 bases). V was clipped by 5 bases and J by 10 bases, with 17 bases between them. This CDR3 comprises 13 residues. Germline V CDR1 and CDR2: SGHTA, FQGTGA. The CDR3: CASSPSLWTDYTF. DNA for the CDR3: TGTGCCAGCAGCCCTTCACTCTGGACAGACTACACCTTC. The full variable domain, rest sourced from reference TRBV7-3 and TRBJ1-2, is GAGVSQTPSNKVTEKGKYVELRCDPISGHTALYWYRQSLGQGPEFLIYFQGTGAADDSGLPNDRFFAVRPEGSVSTLKIQRTERGDSAVYLCASSPSLWTDYTFGSGTRLTVV.

V is TRBV7-9 and J is TRBJ2-1; TRBD2 might be the D (5 bases). The V and J ends lost 5 bases and 5 bases respectively, with 13 bases between them. Germline values: CDR1 SEHNR, CDR2 FQNEAQ (reference sequence). The CDR3 totals 14 residues. The CDR3 loop reads CASSAGIGNNEQFF. In DNA form, the CDR3 reads TGTGCCAGCAGCGCCGGGATAGGGAACAATGAGCAGTTCTTC.

The chain couples TRBV20-1 to TRBJ2-1, with 8 bases that match TRBD1. The CDR3 consists of 16 residues. J was trimmed by 3 bases and V by 5 bases; bases with no gene match: 12. CDR1 is DFQATT, CDR2 SNEGSKA, per germline (reference sequence). The CDR3 DNA reads as TGCAGTGCTCCCACCCGCGGACAGGGAATCTACAATGAGCAGTTCTTC. Encoded protein: CSAPTRGQGIYNEQFF.

This chain connects TRBV12-3 or TRBV12-4 to TRBJ1-5; no firm D call. The CDR3 runs 12 residues. Trimming took 6 bases from V and 3 from J, leaving 6 bases between them. CDR3 DNA sequence: TGTGCCAGCAGCCCCACCAATCAGCCCCAGCATTTT. This encodes CASSPTNQPQHF.

This chain joins TRBV6-5 and TRBJ1-2; unclear D gene. This CDR3 has 13 amino acids. V was shortened by 6 bases and J by 3 bases, with 11 bases between the two germline ends. The germline V gene has CDR1 MNHEY and CDR2 SVGAGI. The DNA of the CDR3 is TGTGCCAGCAGCGCCGGGCTACACTATGGCTACACCTTC. It yields the protein CASSAGLHYGYTF.

The V and J genes are TRBV3-1 and TRBJ2-1; no reliable D call. CDR3 length equals 16 residues. In germline, CDR1 is LGHDT, CDR2 YNNKEL (reference sequence). Trimming took off 3 bases at V and 1 base at J, with 13 bases between the two ends. The CDR3 spells CASSHSLLGSYNEQFF. DNA for the CDR3: TGTGCCAGCAGCCATTCCCTCCTAGGTTCCTACAATGAGCAGTTCTTC.

The chain joins TRBV7-9 to TRBJ2-3; 9 bases align to TRBD2. Trimming at V came to 5 bases and at J to 3 bases, leaving 3 bases not matched to a gene. The CDR3 extends over 14 amino acids. The germline CDR1 and CDR2 sequences are SEHNR and FQNEAQ (reference sequence). The CDR3 DNA reads TGTGCCAGCAGCCCGACTAGCGGAACAGATACGCAGTATTTT. Its translation is CASSPTSGTDTQYF.

This clonotype was detected a few times. The CDR3 region is CASSFSGGSPEQYF. CDR3 DNA sequence: TGTGCCAGCAGCTTTAGCGGGGGGTCCCCCGAGCAGTACTTC. The rearrangement links TRBV7-9 to TRBJ2-7; 10 bases fit TRBD2. CDR1 SEHNR and CDR2 FQNEAQ come from the germline V gene (reference sequence). V lost 3 bases, J lost 6 bases, and 5 bases stayed unmatched. This CDR3 is built from 14 residues. The variable domain in full, completed from reference TRBV7-9 and TRBJ2-7, reads DTGVSQNPRHKITKRGQNVTFRCDPISEHNRLYWYRQTLGQGPEFLTYFQNEAQLEKSRLLSDRFSAERPKGSFSTLEIQRTEQGDSAMYLCASSFSGGSPEQYFGPGTRLTVT.

This clonotype was counted once. The chain recombines TRBV11-2 with TRBJ1-1; D is perhaps TRBD1 (6 bases). In germline, CDR1 is SGHAT, CDR2 FQNNGV. The V end was cut by 5 bases, the J end by 3 bases, with 13 bases between. The CDR3 has 14 residues. The CDR3 region is CASSLRGGDTEAFF. In DNA, the CDR3 is TGTGCCAGCAGCCTCAGGGGAGGGGACACTGAAGCTTTCTTT.

The chain employs TRBV2 and TRBJ2-7; D gene ambiguous. The CDR3 sequence is 16 residues long. Germline CDR1 SNHLY, CDR2 FYNNEI. The V end was cut by 3 bases, the J end by 1 base, with 16 bases between. CDR3 region: CASSDSSLILSYEQYF. For the CDR3, the DNA is TGTGCCAGCAGTGATTCTTCCTTAATCCTTTCCTACGAGCAGTACTTC.

This clonotype has a handful of counts. The chain combines TRBV20-1 with TRBJ2-1; D remains unclear. The CDR3 extends over 11 amino acids. V lost 5 bases and J 7 bases, leaving 9 bases between the germline ends. CDR1 DFQATT and CDR2 SNEGSKA come from the germline V gene (reference sequence). This CDR3 is CSAAALNEQFF. The CDR3 coding sequence is TGCAGTGCTGCCGCCTTGAATGAGCAGTTCTTC.

This clonotype was seen once. The chain has TRBV7-8 and TRBJ1-1, with 8 nucleotides matching TRBD1. The CDR3 covers 17 residues. Germline CDR1 SGHVS, CDR2 FQNEAQ. The junction had 12 bases not matched to a gene; V was cut back by 1 base and J by 5 bases. CDR3 protein: CASSLDAGQALRTEAFF. In nucleotides, the CDR3 is TGTGCCAGCAGCTTAGACGCGGGACAGGCTCTGAGGACTGAAGCTTTCTTT.

This clonotype was observed a few times. The V gene is TRBV12-3 or TRBV12-4, the J gene TRBJ2-1; 8 bases map to TRBD1. The V and J ends lost 3 bases and 6 bases, in that order; junction bases with no gene match: 7. The CDR3 sequence is 15 residues long. For the CDR3, the DNA is TGTGCCAGCAGTTTTGGGACAGGCCGAACCAATGAGCAGTTCTTC. Residues: CASSFGTGRTNEQFF.

There are a few counts of this clonotype. The chain carries TRBV7-9 and TRBJ2-7; 12 nucleotides line up with TRBD1. Germline V gene lookup returns CDR1 SEHNR and CDR2 FQNEAQ (reference sequence). With V trimmed by 5 bases and J by 5 bases, 7 bases remained unmatched. This CDR3 region has 15 residues. The CDR3 loop is CASSTLGQGANEQYF. The CDR3 nucleotides are TGTGCCAGCAGCACCCTGGGACAGGGGGCAAACGAGCAGTACTTC.

CDR3 coding DNA: TGCAGCGTTGACTCCGGGACTAGCGGGATAGATCGGTACTTC. Encoded protein: CSVDSGTSGIDRYF. V is TRBV29-1 and J is TRBJ2-4, with TRBD2 identical over 13 bases. The CDR3 runs 14 residues. V lost 3 bases, J lost 15 bases, and 11 bases stayed unmatched. Germline lookup yields CDR1 SQVTM and CDR2 ANQGSEA.